One and the same sample provided the 31 T cell receptor beta chains below, sequenced in a study of CD8+ T cells in alopecia areata. RNA, once extracted, was reverse transcribed into cDNA for use as the sequencing template. Produced via immunoSEQ multiplex PCR; TCRdb's table is partial and in-frame only. The sample lists 120,000 or so clones; about 50% were seen once. Material for sequencing was NKG2D-low CD8+ T cells sorted from blood. The receptors here all came from a human donor with alopecia areata.

The V call is TRBV4-1, the J call TRBJ2-7; D unclear. CDR1 and CDR2 (germline): MGHRA, YSYEKL. The CDR3 has 13 residues. Deletions cut 1 base from V and 4 bases from J, with 8 bases between. The CDR3 reads CASSQGAGYEQYF. The CDR3 bases are TGCGCCAGCAGCCAAGGCGCAGGATACGAGCAGTACTTC.

The gene calls are TRBV28 and TRBJ2-1, with D hard to call. The V gene's germline CDR1 is MDHEN and CDR2 SYDVKM. The CDR3 runs 16 residues. With 6 bases removed from V and 5 bases from J, the gap between germline ends came to 20 bases. The CDR3 region has the DNA TGTGCCAGCAGCTTCAAGACTCGACCTATAAACAATGAGCAGTTCTTC. Translating gives CASSFKTRPINNEQFF.

This clone showed up just a few times. The CDR3 protein is CASSFSRDEQYF. The CDR3, as DNA: TGTGCCAGCAGTTTCTCCAGGGACGAGCAGTACTTC. This chain connects TRBV27 to TRBJ2-7; TRBD1 is a possible D gene (5 bases). V lost 3 bases, J lost 5 bases, and 8 bases lay in between. Germline V gene sequence: CDR1 MNHEY, CDR2 SMNVEV (reference sequence). This CDR3 has 12 amino acids.

This chain connects TRBV29-1 to TRBJ2-3, with 12 bases matching TRBD2. CDR3 length: 14 residues. J was trimmed by 4 bases and V by 5 bases; bases with no gene match: 4. Germline assignment: CDR1 SQVTM and CDR2 ANQGSEA. CDR3 loop: CSVPLAGGPDTQYF. The CDR3 DNA is TGCAGCGTTCCGCTAGCGGGAGGGCCAGATACGCAGTATTTT.

This clone appeared a few times. The rearrangement links TRBV7-9 to TRBJ2-7, with 11 bases aligning to TRBD2. The CDR3 loop spans 15 amino acids. Per the germline V gene, CDR1 is SEHNR and CDR2 is FQNEAQ (reference sequence). V trimming: 3 bases; J trimming: 4 bases; junction bases outside the gene matches: 5. The CDR3 DNA follows: TGTGCCAGCAGCTTCCCCGGGACTAGCGGTTACGAGCAGTACTTC. This gives the protein CASSFPGTSGYEQYF.

This clone was picked up a small number of times. The V gene is TRBV2, the J gene TRBJ1-5; 9 bases fit TRBD1. Germline V CDR1 and CDR2: SNHLY, FYNNEI. J was trimmed by 1 base and V by 6 bases; bases with no gene match: 4. The length of the CDR3 is 15 residues. CDR3 loop: CASRRQGESNQPQHF. In nucleotides, the CDR3 is TGTGCCAGCAGGAGACAGGGGGAAAGCAATCAGCCCCAGCATTTT.

In its sample, this clone was seen a few times. J is TRBJ1-5 and V is TRBV29-1; D is perhaps TRBD1 (6 bases). The CDR3 extends over 14 amino acids. Germline V gene lookup returns CDR1 SQVTM and CDR2 ANQGSEA. V lost 8 bases to trimming and J lost 6 bases, with 20 bases between them. CDR3 sequence (DNA): TGCAGCCCGTCACTGAGGGGGGCAACTCAGCCCCAGCATTTT. Amino acid sequence: CSPSLRGATQPQHF.

This chain connects TRBV5-1 to TRBJ2-4; D gene ambiguous. Trimming removed 0 bases at V and 8 bases at J, with 9 bases between. The germline gives CDR1 SGHRS, CDR2 YFSETQ. The CDR3 has 13 residues. The CDR3 DNA follows: TGCGCCAGCAGCTTGGATATGTCGGACATTCAGTACTTC. It yields the protein CASSLDMSDIQYF.

The gene calls are TRBV29-1 and TRBJ2-5; 9 nucleotides line up with TRBD2. CDR3 length: 11 residues. Per germline, CDR1 SQVTM and CDR2 ANQGSEA. The junction had 2 bases not matched to a gene; V was cut back by 7 bases and J by 5 bases. CDR3 protein: CSATSGETQYF. CDR3 DNA: TGCAGCGCTACTAGCGGGGAGACCCAGTACTTC.

This clone was picked up a small number of times. The V call is TRBV5-1, the J call TRBJ2-1, with D possibly matching TRBD2 (7 bases). With 0 bases removed from V and 2 bases from J, the gap between germline ends came to 9 bases. This CDR3 spans 15 amino acids. In germline, CDR1 is SGHRS, CDR2 YFSETQ. CDR3 protein: CASSLAGGAYNEQFF. For the CDR3, the DNA is TGCGCCAGCAGCTTGGCGGGGGGCGCCTACAATGAGCAGTTCTTC.

This clone showed up just once. The rearrangement uses TRBV30 and TRBJ1-1; D not certain. From germline, CDR1 is GTSNPN and CDR2 SVGIG (reference sequence). V lost 5 bases and J lost 2, with 9 bases in between. The CDR3 length is 12 residues. Written as DNA, the CDR3 is TGTGCCTGGGATACCTACAACACTGAAGCTTTCTTT. It translates to CAWDTYNTEAFF. Full variable domain (missing parts from reference TRBV30 and TRBJ1-1): SQTIHQWPATLVQPVGSPLSLECTVEGTSNPNLYWYRQAAGRGLQLLFYSVGIGQISSEVPQNLSASRPQDRQFILSSKKLLLSDSGFYLCAWDTYNTEAFFGQGTRLTVV.

V is TRBV25-1 and J is TRBJ2-5; 8 bases line up with TRBD1. V lost 5 bases to trimming and J lost 1 base; unmatched junction nucleotides: 6. The length of the CDR3 is 15 residues. Germline assignment: CDR1 MGHDK and CDR2 SYGVNS. CDR3 loop: CASSYRGDGQETQYF. The CDR3 bases are TGTGCCAGCAGTTACAGGGGGGATGGCCAAGAGACCCAGTACTTC.

A remark on this clone: The sample holds other DNA sequences that translate to the same CDR3. J is TRBJ2-7 and V is TRBV29-1, with a tentative D call TRBD1 (7 bases). Germline CDR1 and CDR2: SQVTM and ANQGSEA. This CDR3 region has 13 residues. Trimming took off 7 bases at V and 0 bases at J, with 13 bases between the two ends. Here the CDR3 reads CSAAGGSSYEQYF. The CDR3 region has the DNA TGCAGCGCAGCAGGGGGGAGCTCCTACGAGCAGTACTTC.

This clone was counted only a few times. The chain links TRBV28 to TRBJ2-7; D remains ambiguous. The V end was cut by 3 bases, the J end by 1 base, with 7 bases between. This CDR3 spans 13 amino acids. The V gene's germline CDR1 is MDHEN and CDR2 SYDVKM. CDR3 loop: CASSFGRSYEQYF. The CDR3 bases are TGTGCCAGCAGTTTCGGCCGGTCCTACGAGCAGTACTTC.

The chain uses TRBV29-1 and TRBJ2-7; D gene uncertain. The CDR3 has 12 amino acids. Trimming took 5 bases from V and 3 from J, leaving 11 bases between them. The germline CDR1 and CDR2 sequences are SQVTM and ANQGSEA. This CDR3 reads CSVSDGDYEQYF. In DNA, the CDR3 is TGCAGCGTTTCGGACGGAGACTACGAGCAGTACTTC.

The chain recombines TRBV4-1 with TRBJ2-5; weak D call: TRBD2 (6 bases). This CDR3 region has 13 residues. V gave up 4 bases and J gave up 5 bases, with 11 bases separating them. CDR1 is MGHRA, CDR2 YSYEKL, per germline. CDR3 DNA sequence: TGCGCCAGCAGCCTTCTCGGGAGCGAGACCCAGTACTTC. Its protein is CASSLLGSETQYF.

In this sample, this clone turned up a few times. V is TRBV29-1 and J is TRBJ2-7; 13 bases agree with TRBD2. The germline gives CDR1 SQVTM, CDR2 ANQGSEA. The CDR3 is made up of 14 amino acids. V trimming: 4 bases; J trimming: 4 bases; junction bases outside the gene matches: 4. CDR3 sequence (DNA): TGCAGCGTTGTAGGACTAGCGGGGGAATACGAGCAGTACTTC. This encodes CSVVGLAGEYEQYF.

The gene calls are TRBV2 and TRBJ2-1; D tentatively reads TRBD1 or TRBD2 (5 bases each). Trimming removed 8 bases from V and 8 bases from J, with 19 bases in between. The CDR3 extends over 14 amino acids. Germline V gives CDR1 SNHLY, CDR2 FYNNEI. The CDR3 loop reads CASGRGFEGDEQFF. The CDR3 DNA is TGTGCCAGCGGACGGGGATTCGAAGGGGATGAGCAGTTCTTC. The complete variable domain, with remaining parts taken from reference TRBV2 and TRBJ2-1, reads EPEVTQTPSHQVTQMGQEVILRCVPISNHLYFYWYRQILGQKVEFLVSFYNNEISEKSEIFDDQFSVERPDGSNFTLKIRSTKLEDSAMYFCASGRGFEGDEQFFGPGTRLTVL.

The chain joins TRBV2 to TRBJ2-7; the D gene is possibly TRBD2 (5 bases). Germline V gene lookup returns CDR1 SNHLY and CDR2 FYNNEI. The CDR3 sequence is 10 residues long. Trimming cost V 8 bases and J 7 bases, with 9 bases left between them. CDR3 bases: TGTGCCAGCCTCGGCGGGGAGCAGTACTTC. This gives the protein CASLGGEQYF.

V is TRBV27 and J is TRBJ1-6; D not resolved. This CDR3 is 14 amino acids long. From germline, CDR1 is MNHEY and CDR2 SMNVEV (reference sequence). V was trimmed by 8 bases and J by 8 bases, leaving 16 bases between them. The chain's CDR3 is CASWRPGVHSPLHF. The CDR3 nucleotides read TGTGCCAGCTGGCGCCCCGGGGTTCATTCACCCCTCCACTTT.

This clone showed up just a few times. This CDR3 reads CSARDGAEETQYF. The CDR3 DNA is TGCAGCGCCAGAGACGGGGCCGAAGAGACCCAGTACTTC. The chain has TRBV29-1 and TRBJ2-5; D assignment may be TRBD1 or TRBD2 (5 bases each). The CDR3 is 13 residues long. CDR1 SQVTM and CDR2 ANQGSEA come from the germline V gene. V was clipped by 7 bases and J by 3 bases, with 15 bases between them. Full variable domain (missing parts from reference TRBV29-1 and TRBJ2-5): SAVISQKPSRDICQRGTSLTIQCQVDSQVTMMFWYRQQPGQSLTLIATANQGSEATYESGFVIDKFPISRPNLTFSTLTVSNMSPEDSSIYLCSARDGAEETQYFGPGTRLLVL.

Of note for this clone: Other DNA sequences in this sample translate to the same CDR3. This chain's CDR3 is CSVDREDTEAFF. As DNA, the CDR3 is TGCAGCGTGGACAGGGAGGACACTGAAGCTTTCTTT. The chain carries TRBV29-1 and TRBJ1-1; 8 nucleotides align to TRBD1. The CDR3 is 12 amino acids. Germline lookup yields CDR1 SQVTM and CDR2 ANQGSEA. The J segment lost 3 bases and the V segment lost 6 bases, leaving 3 bases of the junction unmatched.

This chain connects TRBV29-1 to TRBJ1-1; D remains unclear. Trimming pared 7 bases from V and 2 bases from J, leaving 11 bases between. Germline loops: CDR1 SQVTM, CDR2 ANQGSEA. CDR3 length: 12 amino acids. The CDR3 DNA follows: TGCAGCGACCTACAGACTAACACTGAAGCTTTCTTT. The encoded protein is CSDLQTNTEAFF.

The chain employs TRBV7-9 and TRBJ2-2; D is ambiguous. This CDR3 spans 14 amino acids. The V gene's germline CDR1 is SEHNR and CDR2 FQNEAQ (reference sequence). V was cut by 2 bases and J by 1 base, with 5 bases left in between. CDR3 region: CASSLLGNTGELFF. The CDR3 DNA sequence: TGTGCCAGCAGCTTACTAGGGAACACCGGGGAGCTGTTTTTT.

This clone was counted a few times. The genes are TRBV29-1 and TRBJ1-6, with a possible D match to TRBD1 (5 bases). This CDR3 is 13 amino acids long. Germline V gives CDR1 SQVTM, CDR2 ANQGSEA. The V gene lost 7 bases and the J gene lost 2 bases, with 9 bases spanning the gap. Here the CDR3 DNA reads TGCAGCGCTTCGGGACCCTATAATTCACCCCTCCACTTT. It is translated as CSASGPYNSPLHF. The full variable domain, its missing parts supplied by reference TRBV29-1 and TRBJ1-6, is SAVISQKPSRDICQRGTSLTIQCQVDSQVTMMFWYRQQPGQSLTLIATANQGSEATYESGFVIDKFPISRPNLTFSTLTVSNMSPEDSSIYLCSASGPYNSPLHFGNGTRLTVT.

The rearrangement joins TRBV2 to TRBJ2-6, with D tentatively TRBD1 (5 bases). The germline gives CDR1 SNHLY, CDR2 FYNNEI. Trimming stripped 10 bases from V and 6 bases from J, with 7 bases between. This CDR3 has 11 residues. In DNA, the CDR3 is TGTGCCATAGGACAGGCCAACGTCCTGACTTTC. This gives the protein CAIGQANVLTF.

V usage is TRBV7-9 and J usage is TRBJ2-2, with D hard to call. The germline V gene has CDR1 SEHNR and CDR2 FQNEAQ (reference sequence). Deletions cut 4 bases from V and 0 bases from J, with 12 bases between. The CDR3 has 16 residues. CDR3 sequence: CASSSRVEANTGELFF. CDR3 coding DNA: TGTGCCAGCAGCTCTCGTGTTGAAGCGAACACCGGGGAGCTGTTTTTT.

In its sample, this clone was seen a few times. The chain recombines TRBV29-1 with TRBJ2-7; 7 nucleotides match TRBD1. V lost 5 bases, J lost 4 bases, and 11 bases stayed unmatched. Germline V gene lookup returns CDR1 SQVTM and CDR2 ANQGSEA. This CDR3 is built from 14 residues. Written as DNA, the CDR3 is TGCAGCGTTTTGACAGGGAGATCCGAGTACGAGCAGTACTTC. The encoded protein is CSVLTGRSEYEQYF.

The chain carries TRBV29-1 and TRBJ1-1; D is perhaps TRBD1 (5 bases). Germline CDR1 is SQVTM and CDR2 is ANQGSEA. CDR3 size: 15 residues. The V and J ends lost 1 base and 1 base respectively, with 13 bases between them. CDR3 nucleotides: TGCAGCGTTGAAGCCGGGGTGGGGACGAACACTGAAGCTTTCTTT. As protein: CSVEAGVGTNTEAFF. The variable domain in full, with the rest retrieved from reference TRBV29-1 and TRBJ1-1, is SAVISQKPSRDICQRGTSLTIQCQVDSQVTMMFWYRQQPGQSLTLIATANQGSEATYESGFVIDKFPISRPNLTFSTLTVSNMSPEDSSIYLCSVEAGVGTNTEAFFGQGTRLTVV.

The chain is built from TRBV27 and TRBJ1-5; weak D call: TRBD1 (5 bases). The CDR3 runs 14 residues. Looked up from germline, CDR1 is MNHEY and CDR2 is SMNVEV (reference sequence). The V and J ends lost 8 bases and 1 base respectively, with 12 bases between them. CDR3: CASRGAVSNQPQHF. The CDR3 DNA follows: TGTGCCAGCCGTGGGGCCGTGAGCAATCAGCCCCAGCATTTT.

This clone occurred a few times. The chain is built from TRBV28 and TRBJ2-1, with 11 bases that match TRBD1. Germline CDR1 MDHEN, CDR2 SYDVKM. V shed 5 bases, J shed 5 bases, and the junction held 11 bases outside the gene matches. CDR3 length: 17 residues. The DNA for the CDR3 is TGTGCCAGCAGTACTTACCGGGACAGGGGGGGGCACAATGAGCAGTTCTTC. Its translation: CASSTYRDRGGHNEQFF.